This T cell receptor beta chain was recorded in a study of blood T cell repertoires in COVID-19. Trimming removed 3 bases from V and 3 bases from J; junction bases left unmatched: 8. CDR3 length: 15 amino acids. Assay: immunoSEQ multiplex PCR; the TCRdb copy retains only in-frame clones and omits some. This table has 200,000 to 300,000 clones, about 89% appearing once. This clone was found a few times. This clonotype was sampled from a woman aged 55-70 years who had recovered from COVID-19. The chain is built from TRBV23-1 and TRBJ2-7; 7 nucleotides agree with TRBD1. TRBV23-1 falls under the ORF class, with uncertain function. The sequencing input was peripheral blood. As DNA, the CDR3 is TGCGCCAGCAGTCATACCCGGGACAGACGCTACGAGCAGTACTTC. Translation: CASSHTRDRRYEQYF.